This T cell receptor (beta chain) was sequenced during a study of a mutant IDH1 vaccine in newly diagnosed glioma. Looking at the study overall: The start of vaccination came 4-6 weeks after radiotherapy alone, or with temozolomide cycles. Sex among treated patients split about 62% male, roughly 40% female; mean age was approximately 40 years.

Documented time point: week 47, end of study. Vaccinated patients received 300 ug of mutant IDH1 20-mer peptide per dose, with topical imiquimod. The vaccination schedule gave patients eight doses in weeks 1, 3, 5, 7, 11, 15, 19 and 23. New WHO grade 3 or 4 astrocytomas that were IDH1-mutant and ATRX-lost had been found in donors. Notes on this clone: The antigen is undetermined.

Sequencing was performed with immunoSEQ multiplex PCR; in TCRdb, only in-frame clones are kept and a portion is missing. Here the sample spans 30,000 to 35,000 clones, approximately 90% being singletons. This CDR3 has 16 residues. Unmatched junction bases numbered 3, after V lost 3 bases and J lost 1 base. CDR1 SGHTA and CDR2 FQGNSA come from the germline V gene. This chain connects TRBV7-2 to TRBJ2-6; 7 positions match TRBD1. The receptor's source is a man aged 35-49 years with glioma. The sample was PBMCs, taken from a glioma patient whose treatment included an IDH1 peptide vaccine. CDR3 sequence reads: CASSFETGSGANVLTF. For the CDR3, the DNA is TGTGCCAGCAGCTTCGAGACAGGGTCTGGGGCCAACGTCCTGACTTTC.